This T cell receptor beta chain was observed in a study of cytotoxic CD8 clonotypes in ibrutinib-treated CLL. Across the whole study: The group held some ten relapsed/refractory and 15 treatment-naive patients, with under 18 IGHV unmutated.

V was pared by 3 bases and J by 9 bases, with 9 bases between. This CDR3 comprises 12 residues. Germline V gene data show CDR1 as KGHSH and CDR2 as LQKENI. The planned depth of sequencing spanned 1 in 200,000 to 1 in 1 million T cells. Produced via immunoSEQ multiplex PCR; TCRdb's table is partial and in-frame only. The data show 100,000 to 150,000 clones, 75% to 90% seen once. Notes on the study in general: Once treatment began, public clonotypes, which were uncommon, contracted or stayed stable.

Points on this clone: What it binds is not known.

This material consisted of PBMCs, taken after 24 months of ibrutinib treatment. The TCR sequence derives from a human donor with chronic lymphocytic leukemia. The chain links TRBV18 to TRBJ2-1; D gene ambiguous. This chain's CDR3 is CASSPGTIEQFF. The CDR3 nucleotides are TGTGCCAGCTCACCGGGCACTATTGAGCAGTTCTTC.